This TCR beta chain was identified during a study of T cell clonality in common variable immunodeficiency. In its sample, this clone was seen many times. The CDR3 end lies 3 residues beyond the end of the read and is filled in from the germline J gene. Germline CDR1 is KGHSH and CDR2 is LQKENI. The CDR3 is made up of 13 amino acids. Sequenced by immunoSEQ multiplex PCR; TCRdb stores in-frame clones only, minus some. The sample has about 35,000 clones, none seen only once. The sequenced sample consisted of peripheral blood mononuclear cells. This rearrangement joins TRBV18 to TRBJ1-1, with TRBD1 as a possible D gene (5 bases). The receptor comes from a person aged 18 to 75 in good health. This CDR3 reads CASSPRTIWEAFF. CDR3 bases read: TGTGCCAGCTCACCAAGGACAATTTGGGAA.